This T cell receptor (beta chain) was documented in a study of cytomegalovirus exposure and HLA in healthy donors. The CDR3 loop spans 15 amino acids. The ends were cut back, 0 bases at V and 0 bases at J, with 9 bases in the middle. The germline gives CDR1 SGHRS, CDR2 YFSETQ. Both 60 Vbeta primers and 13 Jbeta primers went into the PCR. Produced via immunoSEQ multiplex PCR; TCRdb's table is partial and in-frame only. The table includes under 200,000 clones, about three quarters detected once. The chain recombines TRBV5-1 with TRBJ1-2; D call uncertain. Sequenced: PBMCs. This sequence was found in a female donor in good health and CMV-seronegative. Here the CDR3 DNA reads TGCGCCAGCAGCTTGGAACAGCTGACTAACTATGGCTACACCTTC. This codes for CASSLEQLTNYGYTF.